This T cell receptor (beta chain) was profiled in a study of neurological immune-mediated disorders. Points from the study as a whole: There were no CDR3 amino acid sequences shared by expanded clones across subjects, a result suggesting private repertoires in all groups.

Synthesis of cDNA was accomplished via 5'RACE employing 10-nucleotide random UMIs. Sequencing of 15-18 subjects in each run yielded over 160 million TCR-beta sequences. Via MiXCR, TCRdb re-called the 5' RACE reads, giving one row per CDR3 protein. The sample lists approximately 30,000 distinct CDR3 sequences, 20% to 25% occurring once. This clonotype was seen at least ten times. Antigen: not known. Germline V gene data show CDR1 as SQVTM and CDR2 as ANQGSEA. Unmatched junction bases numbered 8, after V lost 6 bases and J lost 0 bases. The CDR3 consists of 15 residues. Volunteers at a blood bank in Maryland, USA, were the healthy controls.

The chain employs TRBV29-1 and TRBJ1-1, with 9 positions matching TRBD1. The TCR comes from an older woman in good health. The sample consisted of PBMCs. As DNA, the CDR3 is TGCAGCGTCGACAGGGGGACGAATGTGAACACTGAAGCTTTCTTT. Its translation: CSVDRGTNVNTEAFF.